The rows below give T cell receptor beta chains drawn from one sample of a study of blood T cell repertoires in COVID-19. This table comes from immunoSEQ multiplex PCR, and its TCRdb copy is limited to in-frame clones, with some not included. The sample contains 50,000 to 65,000 clones, around 93% of which appear only once. Specimen: peripheral blood. Receptors were obtained from a man aged 50-59 years with acute or convalescent COVID-19. CDR3s include the opening cysteine and the closing phenylalanine or tryptophan. A D gene is named only where the DNA matches it firmly. Clone size is shown for a subset of rows, as once, few, many or a class of expanded clone.

j_call d_call clone_size v_call cdr3_length cdr3_aa cdr3_nt
TRBJ2-3 TRBD2 once TRBV6-5 14 CASGAGVGTDTQYF TGTGCCAGTGGGGCGGGAGTCGGCACAGATACGCAGTATTTT
TRBJ1-2 TRBD1 - TRBV20-1 14 CSASSQGATYGYTF TGCAGTGCTAGTTCCCAGGGGGCGACCTATGGCTACACCTTC
TRBJ1-5 - - TRBV21-1 14 CASSDRGGGQPQHF TGTGCCAGCAGCGACAGGGGAGGCGGTCAGCCCCAGCATTTT
TRBJ2-5 TRBD2 - TRBV2 13 CASSPSGGPTQYF TGTGCCAGCAGTCCTAGCGGGGGGCCCACCCAGTACTTC
TRBJ1-4 TRBD1 - TRBV6-5 15 CASQDRGLINEKLFF TGTGCCAGCCAGGACAGGGGGCTAATTAATGAAAAACTGTTTTTT
TRBJ1-2 - - TRBV28 20 CASSSYAPTGGDFEGRGYTF TGTGCCAGCAGTTCTTATGCCCCCACAGGTGGGGACTTTGAGGGGCGTGGCTACACCTTC
TRBJ1-2 - once TRBV20-1 11 CSTRQPRGYTF TGCAGTACCCGACAGCCGCGGGGCTACACCTTC
TRBJ1-4 - few TRBV6-5 15 CASRTLAGPNEKLFF TGTGCCAGCAGAACCCTGGCAGGGCCTAATGAAAAACTGTTTTTT
TRBJ2-2 - - TRBV18 16 CASSPRTQGNTGELFF TGTGCCAGCTCACCACGGACACAGGGGAACACCGGGGAGCTGTTTTTT
TRBJ2-1 - few TRBV7-2 17 CASSFRRGRTSYNEQFF TGTGCCAGCAGCTTTCGGCGGGGAAGGACCTCCTACAATGAGCAGTTCTTC
TRBJ1-2 - - TRBV19 12 CASSTGGDGYTF TGTGCCAGTAGTACTGGGGGCGATGGCTACACCTTC
TRBJ1-2 - - TRBV24-1 13 CATSDSSYSGYTF TGTGCCACCAGTGATTCCAGTTATTCTGGCTACACCTTC
TRBJ2-3 - - TRBV5-6 15 CASSLFGGGGDTQYF TGTGCCAGCAGCTTGTTTGGGGGCGGAGGAGATACGCAGTATTTT
TRBJ1-2 TRBD1 - TRBV29-1 13 CSVEKGQGRGYTF TGCAGCGTTGAGAAGGGACAGGGTAGGGGCTACACCTTC
TRBJ1-1 - - TRBV5-1 13 CASSKDEVTEAFF TGCGCCAGCAGCAAGGATGAGGTCACTGAAGCTTTCTTT
TRBJ1-3 TRBD1 - TRBV7-2 15 CASSSRQGWGNTIYF TGTGCCAGCAGCTCAAGACAGGGGTGGGGAAACACCATATATTTT
TRBJ2-7 TRBD1 - TRBV19 13 CASRAGGSYEQYF TGTGCCAGTAGGGCAGGGGGCTCCTACGAGCAGTACTTC
TRBJ1-1 TRBD1 - TRBV5-1 14 CASSQPTGVTEAFF TGCGCCAGCAGCCAACCCACAGGGGTTACTGAAGCTTTCTTT
TRBJ1-2 - once TRBV12-3/TRBV12-4 12 CASSPGQYGYTF TGTGCCAGCAGCCCCGGACAGTATGGCTACACCTTC
TRBJ1-2 - few TRBV5-1 15 CASSLAPGVGYGYTF TGCGCCAGCAGCTTGGCTCCGGGGGTCGGCTATGGCTACACCTTC
TRBJ1-4 TRBD1 - TRBV7-6 16 CASSASSGDRGEKLFF TGTGCCAGCAGCGCCTCATCGGGGGACAGGGGCGAAAAACTGTTTTTT
TRBJ1-3 - once TRBV25-1 15 CATRWDSGSGNTIYF TGTGCCACTCGCTGGGACTCAGGATCTGGAAACACCATATATTTT
TRBJ1-2 - - TRBV19 14 CASSIVRGNYGYTF TGTGCCAGTAGTATAGTGCGGGGAAACTATGGCTACACCTTC
TRBJ2-7 TRBD1 - TRBV10-3 12 CAISGQGSEQYF TGTGCCATCAGTGGACAGGGCTCCGAGCAGTACTTC
TRBJ1-4 - - TRBV19 14 CASSIGTTNEKLFF TGTGCCAGTAGTATAGGTACAACTAATGAAAAACTGTTTTTT
TRBJ1-1 - once TRBV6-2/TRBV6-3 13 CASSYSTALRAFF TGTGCCAGCAGTTACTCGACAGCACTTCGGGCTTTCTTT
TRBJ2-7 TRBD1 - TRBV3-1/TRBV3-2 15 CASSPTPTGIYEQYF TGTGCCAGCAGCCCCACACCGACAGGGATCTACGAGCAGTACTTC
TRBJ2-3 TRBD2 - TRBV18 16 CASSPQLAGGADTQYF TGTGCCAGCTCACCGCAACTAGCGGGGGGCGCAGATACGCAGTATTTT
TRBJ1-2 - - TRBV11-2 13 CASSLDRNYGYTF TGTGCCAGCAGCTTAGACAGAAACTATGGCTACACCTTC
TRBJ1-2 - - TRBV19 14 CASSRQVSSHGYTF TGTGCCAGTAGTAGACAGGTATCTTCACATGGCTACACCTTC
TRBJ2-5 - - TRBV5-6 14 CASRRTQGRETQYF TGTGCCAGCAGACGGACACAGGGCCGGGAGACCCAGTACTTC
TRBJ1-6 - - TRBV6-5 11 CASSGEGPLHF TGTGCCAGCAGCGGGGAAGGACCCCTCCACTTT
TRBJ1-2 TRBD1 once TRBV19 16 CASSLAGQVRNYGYTF TGTGCCAGTAGTCTAGCCGGACAGGTTAGAAACTATGGCTACACCTTC
TRBJ2-7 - - TRBV6-5 15 CASSYSSGAIGEQYF TGTGCCAGCAGTTACTCGTCAGGGGCAATCGGCGAGCAGTACTTC
TRBJ1-1 - - TRBV11-2 13 CASSLMLYTEAFF TGTGCCAGCAGCCTTATGTTGTACACTGAAGCTTTCTTT
TRBJ2-7 - - TRBV10-3 14 CAISELQGGYEQYF TGTGCCATCAGTGAGTTGCAGGGTGGGTACGAGCAGTACTTC
TRBJ1-1 - - TRBV18 14 CASSPVGGGTEAFF TGTGCCAGCTCACCGGTGGGGGGTGGCACTGAAGCTTTCTTT
TRBJ2-2 - - TRBV18 16 CASSPSTSGPTGELFF TGTGCCAGCTCACCATCAACCAGTGGTCCCACCGGGGAGCTGTTTTTT
TRBJ1-3 - - TRBV5-1 15 CASSLNRETGNTIYF TGCGCCAGCAGCTTAAACAGGGAAACTGGAAACACCATATATTTT
TRBJ2-7 - - TRBV5-6 14 CASSFRPGSYEQYF TGTGCCAGCAGCTTCCGCCCCGGGTCCTACGAGCAGTACTTC
TRBJ1-2 - - TRBV29-1 11 CSVAGVQGYTF TGCAGTGTTGCAGGGGTCCAAGGCTACACCTTC
TRBJ2-5 TRBD2 - TRBV10-3 18 CAISEYLLAGGDEETQYF TGTGCCATCAGCGAGTACCTACTAGCGGGGGGGGACGAAGAGACCCAGTACTTC
TRBJ2-1 TRBD2 once TRBV10-3 15 CAISELGLGNNEQFF TGTGCCATCAGTGAGTTGGGACTAGGTAACAATGAGCAGTTCTTC
TRBJ2-7 TRBD1 - TRBV29-1 13 CSTRDRLTYEQYF TGCAGCACCCGGGACAGGTTAACCTACGAGCAGTACTTC
TRBJ1-1 - - TRBV5-1 14 CASSLVGRNTEAFF TGCGCCAGCAGCTTGGTGGGGCGGAACACTGAAGCTTTCTTT
TRBJ2-3 TRBD2 - TRBV18 15 CASGTSGGSTDTQYF TGTGCCAGCGGGACTAGCGGGGGAAGCACAGATACGCAGTATTTT
TRBJ1-5 - - TRBV18 15 CASSPPGGLNQPQHF TGTGCCAGCTCACCACCGGGGGGGCTCAATCAGCCCCAGCATTTT
TRBJ1-3 TRBD1 - TRBV5-1 18 CASSLMETGKGAGNTIYF TGCGCCAGCAGCTTGATGGAGACAGGGAAGGGAGCTGGAAACACCATATATTTT
TRBJ1-2 TRBD1 - TRBV19 17 CASSLFQIPTGSGGYTF TGTGCCAGTAGCTTATTCCAAATCCCGACAGGGAGTGGTGGCTACACCTTC
TRBJ2-2 - - TRBV2 14 CASRAGRNTGELFF TGTGCCAGCCGGGCGGGGCGGAACACCGGGGAGCTGTTTTTT
TRBJ1-2 TRBD1 - TRBV7-6 15 CASSPRAGGNYGYTF TGTGCCAGCAGCCCCCGGGCAGGGGGTAACTATGGCTACACCTTC
TRBJ2-7 TRBD1 - TRBV6-6 16 CASSYGVADRGSEQYF TGTGCCAGCAGTTACGGGGTTGCGGACAGGGGCTCCGAGCAGTACTTC
TRBJ1-2 - - TRBV24-1 17 CATGVRKGTHSPMGYTF TGTGCCACCGGGGTTAGGAAGGGGACTCATTCCCCTATGGGCTACACCTTC
TRBJ1-5 - - TRBV5-6 15 CASSLFLQTDQPQHF TGTGCCAGCAGCTTGTTTCTCCAGACAGATCAGCCCCAGCATTTT